This is a list of T cell receptor beta chains from one sample in a study of metastatic and nonmetastatic thyroid tumors. MiXCR was used by TCRdb to re-call the PCR reads. This repertoire shows 20,000 to 25,000 clones, about 24% found once; its top ten account for 5.5% to 6.5%. The sample comprised tumor tissue. These receptors came from a female donor with papillary thyroid cancer or a benign thyroid nodule (not recorded which). Some clones in this sample may be carry-over from other donors' samples. Each CDR3 is given with its conserved first and last residue. The D gene is left open where the match is weak. Clone size is not always given. Where it is, it says once, few, many or a class for expanded clones.

V gene	clone size	J gene	D gene	CDR3 protein	CDR3 DNA
TRBV27	medium-sized	TRBJ2-3	-	CASSSLGAAGTDTQYF	TGTGCCAGCAGTTCATTGGGGGCGGCAGGTACAGATACGCAGTATTTT
TRBV19	many	TRBJ2-1	-	CASSASRAEQFF	TGTGCCAGTAGTGCCAGCCGAGCGGAGCAGTTCTTC
TRBV7-8	-	TRBJ2-7	-	CASSLGLSAYEQYF	TGTGCCAGCAGCTTAGGGCTTTCCGCCTACGAGCAGTACTTC
TRBV6-1	-	TRBJ2-1	TRBD2	CASSDPRGSGGDEQFF	TGTGCCAGCAGTGACCCCCGGGGTAGCGGGGGTGATGAGCAGTTCTTC
TRBV29-1	many	TRBJ2-7	-	CSVEDLNYEQYF	TGCAGCGTTGAAGATCTTAACTACGAGCAGTACTTC
TRBV19	medium-sized	TRBJ1-3	TRBD1	CASSRTGYEGNTIYF	TGTGCCAGTAGTCGGACAGGGTATGAAGGAAACACCATATATTTT
TRBV6-2/TRBV6-3	medium-sized	TRBJ2-1	TRBD2	CASSYSGLAGGLNEQFF	TGTGCCAGCAGTTACTCCGGACTAGCGGGAGGTTTGAATGAGCAGTTCTTC
TRBV28	-	TRBJ1-5	-	CASNFEGGAQHF	TGTGCCAGCAACTTCGAAGGGGGAGCCCAGCATTTT
TRBV6-1	few	TRBJ1-6	-	CASLVERGTISPLHF	TGTGCCAGCTTAGTAGAAAGAGGAACTATTTCACCCCTCCACTTT
TRBV9	medium-sized	TRBJ2-2	TRBD1	CASRQGGTGELFF	TGTGCCAGCAGACAGGGGGGAACCGGGGAGCTGTTTTTT
TRBV6-1	-	TRBJ2-1	-	CASTKFVRYNEQFF	TGTGCCAGCACCAAATTCGTGAGATACAATGAGCAGTTCTTC
TRBV6-6	medium-sized	TRBJ2-1	-	CASSYSWRMFF	TGTGCCAGCAGTTACTCGTGGCGGATGTTCTTC
TRBV28	-	TRBJ2-2	-	CASSLMGDFNTGELFF	TGTGCCAGCAGTTTGATGGGGGACTTTAACACCGGGGAGCTGTTTTTT
TRBV11-2	-	TRBJ2-7	-	CASSLEGHRRFYEQYF	TGTGCCAGCAGCTTAGAGGGGCACCGTCGTTTCTACGAGCAGTACTTC
TRBV5-8	-	TRBJ2-7	TRBD2	CASSLAGTSGYNDQYF	TGTGCCAGCAGCTTGGCCGGGACTAGCGGGTACAACGATCAGTACTTC
TRBV2	few	TRBJ2-7	-	CASGLHEQYF	TGTGCCAGCGGGCTTCACGAGCAGTACTTC
TRBV5-4	many	TRBJ1-2	-	CASSSILFGDANYGYTF	TGTGCCAGCAGCTCGATCCTCTTTGGGGACGCTAACTATGGCTACACCTTC
TRBV20-1	-	TRBJ2-7	-	CSAIKQSSSYEQYF	TGCAGTGCTATAAAGCAGTCTAGCTCCTACGAACAGTACTTC
TRBV20-1	medium-sized	TRBJ2-1	TRBD2	CSARVTSGRMYNEQFF	TGCAGTGCTAGAGTTACTAGCGGGAGGATGTACAATGAGCAGTTCTTC
TRBV11-2	-	TRBJ2-1	TRBD2	CASSQGLAGGNEQFF	TGTGCCAGCAGCCAGGGACTAGCGGGAGGCAATGAGCAGTTCTTC
TRBV12-3/TRBV12-4	-	TRBJ1-1	-	CASSITANTEAFF	TGTGCCAGCAGTATAACAGCAAACACTGAAGCTTTCTTT
TRBV10-2	many	TRBJ1-6	-	CASSEARQVSTPLHF	TGCGCCAGCAGTGAGGCCCGACAGGTCTCTACACCCCTCCACTTT
TRBV20-1	-	TRBJ2-7	TRBD2	CSARGTSGDTYEQYF	TGCAGTGCTAGAGGGACTAGCGGGGACACCTACGAGCAGTACTTC
TRBV18	-	TRBJ1-1	-	CASSKSDFAEAFF	TGTGCCAGCTCAAAAAGTGACTTCGCAGAAGCTTTCTTT
TRBV4-1	-	TRBJ2-2	-	CASSQEVRAVGTGELFF	TGCGCCAGCAGCCAAGAGGTTCGGGCGGTTGGGACCGGGGAGCTGTTTTTT
TRBV20-1	-	TRBJ1-1	TRBD1	CSAIRGGKAEAFF	TGCAGTGCCATCAGGGGGGGTAAGGCTGAAGCTTTCTTT
TRBV20-1	many	TRBJ1-3	-	CSASKNSGNTIYF	TGCAGTGCTAGCAAAAACTCTGGAAACACCATATATTTT
TRBV11-1	-	TRBJ1-1	-	CASSLRVAPGATEAFF	TGTGCCAGCAGCTTAAGAGTGGCTCCTGGGGCCACTGAAGCTTTCTTT
TRBV20-1	-	TRBJ2-1	-	CNAAAAEQFF	TGCAATGCAGCTGCGGCTGAGCAGTTCTTC
TRBV28	medium-sized	TRBJ1-6	-	CASRLREYNSPLHF	TGTGCCAGCAGGCTCAGGGAATATAATTCACCCCTCCACTTT
TRBV19	-	TRBJ2-2	-	CASSIVRGPWTGELFF	TGTGCCAGTAGTATAGTCCGGGGCCCGTGGACCGGGGAGCTGTTTTTT
TRBV28	-	TRBJ2-2	-	CASSLPGIKAGELFF	TGTGCCAGCAGTTTACCAGGGATAAAGGCCGGTGAGCTGTTTTTT
TRBV6-2/TRBV6-3	many	TRBJ2-1	-	CASSYSGAGYNEQFF	TGTGCCAGCAGTTACTCTGGAGCTGGATACAATGAGCAGTTCTTC
TRBV5-1	medium-sized	TRBJ2-7	TRBD2	CASSPGTSGGYEQYF	TGCGCCAGCAGCCCTGGGACTAGCGGGGGGTACGAGCAGTACTTC
TRBV20-1	medium-sized	TRBJ2-2	-	CSARGPRLLNTGELFF	TGCAGTGCTAGGGGTCCCCGACTCTTAAACACCGGGGAGCTGTTTTTT
TRBV20-1	many	TRBJ1-1	TRBD1	CSAPGQGLLAFF	TGCAGTGCCCCGGGACAGGGATTATTAGCTTTCTTT
TRBV6-2/TRBV6-3	-	TRBJ2-7	-	CARIRYSYEQYF	TGTGCCCGGATCAGGTATTCCTACGAGCAGTACTTC
TRBV7-2	-	TRBJ1-2	-	CASSPPPRGYTF	TGTGCCAGCAGCCCACCCCCCCGGGGCTACACCTTC
TRBV4-1	-	TRBJ2-1	-	CASSQEPYGGKSNEQFF	TGCGCCAGCAGCCAAGAACCGTACGGCGGGAAATCGAATGAGCAGTTCTTC
TRBV2	-	TRBJ2-7	-	CASRTQAYEQYF	TGTGCCAGCAGGACACAAGCCTACGAGCAGTACTTC
TRBV6-1	-	TRBJ1-3	TRBD1	CASSASAARGGNTIYF	TGTGCCAGCAGTGCTTCGGCAGCCAGGGGGGGAAACACCATATATTTT
TRBV28	-	TRBJ2-3	TRBD2	CASSWLIGLAGGSAQYF	TGTGCCAGCAGTTGGTTAATCGGACTAGCGGGAGGATCGGCGCAGTATTTT
TRBV20-1	-	TRBJ2-3	-	CSWAGSRTLYTQYF	TGCAGTTGGGCGGGATCCCGAACACTCTATACGCAGTATTTT
TRBV6-1	few	TRBJ2-2	-	CVSKGSHDTGQLFF	TGTGTCAGCAAAGGGAGCCATGACACCGGGCAGCTGTTTTTT
TRBV28	few	TRBJ1-2	-	CASSPGTYGYTF	TGTGCCAGCAGTCCGGGGACCTATGGCTACACCTTC
TRBV28	few	TRBJ1-1	-	CASSLGHAEAFF	TGTGCCAGCAGTCTGGGACATGCCGAAGCTTTCTTT
TRBV6-2/TRBV6-3	many	TRBJ2-2	-	CASSYRDGELFF	TGTGCCAGCAGTTATCGTGACGGGGAGCTGTTTTTT
TRBV28	-	TRBJ1-1	-	CASSPIREGWNTEAFF	TGTGCCAGCAGTCCAATCCGGGAAGGGTGGAACACTGAAGCTTTCTTT
TRBV5-6	-	TRBJ2-7	-	CASSPTSRFYEQYF	TGTGCCAGCAGCCCTACTAGCAGGTTCTACGAGCAGTACTTC
TRBV20-1	-	TRBJ2-3	TRBD1	CSVRLRGRCDTQYF	TGCAGTGTCCGACTCAGGGGGCGGTGTGATACGCAGTATTTT
TRBV7-3	-	TRBJ2-3	TRBD2	CASSLTWVLAVTDTQYF	TGTGCCAGCAGCTTAACATGGGTACTAGCGGTCACAGATACGCAGTATTTT
TRBV30	-	TRBJ1-2	-	CAWSAPRGGRGYGYTF	TGTGCCTGGAGTGCTCCGAGGGGGGGGCGAGGCTATGGCTACACCTTC
TRBV28	-	TRBJ2-1	TRBD2	CASRDSGRAFRSEHFF	TGTGCCAGCAGGGATAGCGGGAGGGCCTTTCGAAGTGAGCATTTCTTC